A single sample is the source of the 26 T cell receptor beta chains below, sequenced in a study of beta chain features in type 1 diabetes. Expressed TCRB transcripts were sequenced, since all the RNA that had been isolated was reverse transcribed. The protocol was immunoSEQ multiplex PCR, while the TCRdb copy is restricted to in-frame clones and leaves out a portion. The sample lists some 900,000 clones, roughly 17% occurring once. The sequenced sample was naive CD4+ T cells from blood. The receptors shown here come from a woman aged 18-29 years in good health.

This clone was observed a handful of times. The chain employs TRBV18 and TRBJ2-3; TRBD2 matches at 11 bases. Germline-derived CDR1 and CDR2 are KGHSH and LQKENI. V lost 6 bases, J lost 0 bases, and 2 bases stayed unmatched. The CDR3 is 15 residues long. CDR3 in amino acids: CASSGTSGSTDTQYF. CDR3 bases: TGTGCCAGCTCCGGGACTAGCGGCAGCACAGATACGCAGTATTTT.

The rearrangement uses TRBV28 and TRBJ2-1; tentatively, D is TRBD1 or TRBD2 (6 bases each). Between the trimmed V and J ends, which lost 7 bases and 4 bases, there was a span of 14 bases. Germline-derived CDR1 and CDR2 are MDHEN and SYDVKM. This CDR3 is 14 amino acids long. CDR3 loop: CASKGGLTYNEQFF. CDR3 nucleotide sequence: TGTGCCAGCAAAGGGGGACTTACGTACAATGAGCAGTTCTTC.

This clone was counted a few times. CDR3 sequence: CASSIQGYNQPQHF. CDR3 DNA sequence: TGTGCCAGTAGTATTCAAGGTTACAATCAGCCCCAGCATTTT. The chain employs TRBV19 and TRBJ1-5; D not resolved. Germline V gene data show CDR1 as LNHDA and CDR2 as SQIVND (reference sequence). The CDR3 is 14 residues long. V gave up 3 bases and J gave up 3 bases, with 9 bases separating them.

In its sample, this clone was seen a few times. The chain couples TRBV28 to TRBJ2-7; D unresolved. Germline lookup yields CDR1 MDHEN and CDR2 SYDVKM. The CDR3 contains 11 residues. Trimming removed 6 bases from V and 5 bases from J, with 8 bases in between. The CDR3 sequence: CASRLIHEQYF. The CDR3 region has the DNA TGTGCCAGCAGACTGATCCACGAGCAGTACTTC.

Notes on this clone: A single base separates this from a much larger clone, so it may be a read error. Distinct nucleotide sequences in the sample also encode this CDR3. The chain uses TRBV7-2 and TRBJ2-7; TRBD2 is a possible D gene (6 bases). This CDR3 contains 14 residues. Trimming left V 1 base short and J 0 bases short, with 7 bases between. CDR1 SGHTA and CDR2 FQGNSA come from the germline V gene. The DNA of the CDR3 is TGTGCCAGCAGCTTAGTCGGGAGCTCCTACGAGCAGTACTTC. It codes for CASSLVGSSYEQYF.

CDR3 region: CASSVGLVSDHRTQYF. CDR3 nucleotides: TGTGCCAGCAGCGTAGGATTGGTGTCAGACCACAGGACCCAGTACTTC. This sequence joins TRBV9 and TRBJ2-5; no reliable D call. The V gene's germline CDR1 is SGDLS and CDR2 YYNGEE. Trimming left V 0 bases short and J 7 bases short, with 19 bases between. This CDR3 comprises 16 residues. Full variable domain (missing parts from reference TRBV9 and TRBJ2-5): DSGVTQTPKHLITATGQRVTLRCSPRSGDLSVYWYQQSLDQGLQFLIQYYNGEERAKGNILERFSAQQFPDLHSELNLSSLELGDSALYFCASSVGLVSDHRTQYFGPGTRLLVL.

As to this clone: The same CDR3 arises from other DNA sequences in this sample as well. The rearrangement links TRBV7-2 to TRBJ2-7; D unresolved. Germline-derived CDR1 and CDR2 are SGHTA and FQGNSA. With 1 base removed from V and 3 bases from J, the gap between germline ends came to 7 bases. This CDR3 is 13 amino acids long. CDR3 sequence: CASSLGPIYEQYF. Written as DNA, the CDR3 is TGTGCCAGCAGCTTAGGACCCATCTACGAGCAGTACTTC. Combining the CDR3 with reference TRBV7-2 and TRBJ2-7 gives the whole variable domain GAGVSQSPSNKVTEKGKDVELRCDPISGHTALYWYRQSLGQGLEFLIYFQGNSAPDKSGLPSDRFSAERTGGSVSTLTIQRTQQEDSAVYLCASSLGPIYEQYFGPGTRLTVT.

V usage is TRBV5-1 and J usage is TRBJ2-1, with a possible D match to TRBD2 (5 bases). Germline lookup yields CDR1 SGHRS and CDR2 YFSETQ. The CDR3 has 15 residues. V lost 1 base and J 0 bases, leaving 8 bases between the germline ends. CDR3 protein: CASSLLATSYNEQFF. For the CDR3, the DNA is TGCGCCAGCAGCTTGCTAGCCACCTCCTACAATGAGCAGTTCTTC.

The CDR3 bases are TGCAGTGCTAGTCCGGGGGCGGAAGCTTTCTTT. Its protein product is CSASPGAEAFF. This chain links TRBV20-1 with TRBJ1-1; possibly TRBD1 for D (6 bases). Germline V gene sequence: CDR1 DFQATT, CDR2 SNEGSKA (reference sequence). Deletions cut 3 bases from V and 8 bases from J, with 10 bases between. The CDR3 runs 11 residues.

The genes are TRBV14 and TRBJ2-2; D gene ambiguous. The CDR3 has 15 amino acids. V shed 3 bases and J shed 1 base, with 9 bases lying between them. Germline V lookup: CDR1 SGHDN, CDR2 FVKESK. The CDR3 region is CASSHQSGNTGELFF. The DNA of the CDR3 is TGTGCCAGCAGCCATCAGTCAGGGAACACCGGGGAGCTGTTTTTT.

This clone was seen only a few times. In DNA, the CDR3 is TGTGCCAGCAGCTTAGTGTCAGGCCGGGGCCTCTACGAGCAGTACTTC. It specifies CASSLVSGRGLYEQYF. This rearrangement joins TRBV7-9 to TRBJ2-7; D possibly uses TRBD1 or TRBD2 (5 bases each). Germline CDR1 is SEHNR and CDR2 is FQNEAQ (reference sequence). V was cut by 1 base and J by 3 bases, with 16 bases left in between. The CDR3 spans 16 residues.

This chain connects TRBV18 to TRBJ2-7; TRBD1 agrees at 12 bases. The germline V gene encodes CDR1 KGHSH and CDR2 LQKENI. This CDR3 region has 16 residues. V shed 0 bases, J shed 3 bases, and the junction held 3 bases outside the gene matches. The CDR3 nucleotides read TGTGCCAGCTCACCACCCGGGACAGGGGGCGACTACGAGCAGTACTTC. Translating it yields CASSPPGTGGDYEQYF.

The chain joins TRBV25-1 to TRBJ2-3; TRBD2 matches at 7 bases. Germline trimming cut 8 bases from V and 0 bases from J; bases unmatched to any gene: 5. Germline-derived CDR1 and CDR2 are MGHDK and SYGVNS. This CDR3 spans 14 amino acids. The CDR3 nucleotides read TGTGCCAGCCAGGGAGGGAGAAGCACAGATACGCAGTATTTT. Amino acids: CASQGGRSTDTQYF.

The rearrangement links TRBV5-1 to TRBJ2-1; perhaps TRBD2 as D (6 bases). V lost 3 bases and J 7 bases, leaving 17 bases between the germline ends. This CDR3 is built from 15 residues. Germline V gene lookup returns CDR1 SGHRS and CDR2 YFSETQ. CDR3 nucleotides: TGCGCCAGCAGCTCTTCCGGGACTTGGGGGAATGAGCAGTTCTTC. Translating it yields CASSSSGTWGNEQFF. The entire variable domain, with the rest obtained from reference TRBV5-1 and TRBJ2-1, is as follows: KAGVTQTPRYLIKTRGQQVTLSCSPISGHRSVSWYQQTPGQGLQFLFEYFSETQRNKGNFPGRFSGRQFSNSRSEMNVSTLELGDSALYLCASSSSGTWGNEQFFGPGTRLTVL.

This clone came up a few times. This chain links TRBV11-2 with TRBJ2-1, with TRBD2 matching over 8 bases. This CDR3 is 14 amino acids long. Germline values: CDR1 SGHAT, CDR2 FQNNGV. V lost 5 bases to trimming and J lost 7 bases; unmatched junction nucleotides: 7. CDR3 protein: CASSPIAGTNEQFF. In nucleotides, the CDR3 is TGTGCCAGCAGCCCCATAGCGGGAACGAATGAGCAGTTCTTC.

The chain joins TRBV6-6 to TRBJ2-5; D remains ambiguous. Trimming pared 2 bases from V and 7 bases from J, leaving 5 bases between. The germline V gene has CDR1 MNHNY and CDR2 SVGAGI (reference sequence). CDR3 length: 11 residues. CDR3 in amino acids: CASSYGWTQYF. The CDR3 bases are TGTGCCAGCAGTTACGGTTGGACCCAGTACTTC.

This clone has a handful of counts. The V call is TRBV5-1, the J call TRBJ2-7; TRBD1 matches 7 bases. V was pared by 3 bases and J by 9 bases, with 6 bases of the junction left unmatched. The CDR3 covers 12 residues. In germline, CDR1 is SGHRS, CDR2 YFSETQ. The CDR3 sequence is CASSYDRARQYF. The CDR3 DNA sequence: TGCGCCAGCAGCTACGACAGGGCTCGGCAGTACTTC.

The V and J genes are TRBV11-2 and TRBJ2-5; a possible D gene is TRBD1 (5 bases). The closer fit of TRBJ2-7 to the DNA end suggests the J call may be wrong. The germline V gene has CDR1 SGHAT and CDR2 FQNNGV. This CDR3 has 14 residues. The CDR3 bases are TGTGCCAGCAGCCCATCTGGACACCACTACGAGCAGTACTTC. Residues: CASSPSGHHYEQYF.

V is TRBV5-6 and J is TRBJ2-1; TRBD2 might be the D (7 bases). V lost 0 bases to trimming and J lost 4 bases, with 17 bases between them. Looked up from germline, CDR1 is SGHDT and CDR2 is YYEEEE. This CDR3 has 17 residues. In nucleotides, the CDR3 is TGTGCCAGCAGCTTGGGGGGGCGGGGGAAACGGTACAATGAGCAGTTCTTC. It translates to CASSLGGRGKRYNEQFF.

This clone has a handful of counts. The chain links TRBV9 to TRBJ2-1; D possibly uses TRBD1 or TRBD2 (7 bases each). The CDR3 is made up of 16 amino acids. CDR1 SGDLS and CDR2 YYNGEE come from the germline V gene. The ends were cut back, 4 bases at V and 5 bases at J, with 19 bases in the middle. The CDR3 nucleotides are TGTGCCAGCAGCCCAGGGGGAAGCGGGAACCACAATGAGCAGTTCTTC. Translating it yields CASSPGGSGNHNEQFF.

This chain joins TRBV21-1 and TRBJ2-7. TRBV21-1 is a pseudogene locus. The CDR3 contains 14 residues. Here the CDR3 DNA reads TGTGCCACCAGTCCGGATGTAGACGCCTACGAGCAGTACTTC. Residues: CATSPDVDAYEQYF.

This clone was counted between two and nine times. CDR3 sequence: CASSLTGQRAQHF. CDR3 in DNA: TGTGCCAGCAGCTTGACGGGTCAAAGGGCCCAGCATTTT. The chain employs TRBV7-2 and TRBJ1-5; D is ambiguous. Trimming pared 3 bases from V and 11 bases from J, leaving 14 bases between. Germline assignment: CDR1 SGHTA and CDR2 FQGNSA. This CDR3 region has 13 residues.

The chain combines TRBV28 with TRBJ1-1; 8 nucleotides line up with TRBD1. Germline V gene data show CDR1 as MDHEN and CDR2 as SYDVKM. There are 14 residues in the CDR3. The J segment lost 3 bases and the V segment lost 6 bases, leaving 6 bases of the junction unmatched. The CDR3: CASRVMDRDTEAFF. The CDR3, as DNA: TGTGCCAGCAGGGTCATGGACAGGGACACTGAAGCTTTCTTT.

Only a few counts were recorded for this clone. The chain joins TRBV27 to TRBJ2-2; 9 bases align to TRBD1. This CDR3 has 17 residues. J gave up 4 bases and V 5 bases, and 11 bases lay outside the gene matches. Germline V lookup: CDR1 MNHEY, CDR2 SMNVEV (reference sequence). The CDR3 is CASSNNRGRGGTGELFF. CDR3 sequence (DNA): TGTGCCAGCAGTAACAACAGGGGGCGCGGCGGCACCGGGGAGCTGTTTTTT.

A remark on this clone: The junction and the germline gene differ at one end; a read error may be behind it. This sequence joins TRBV6-1 and TRBJ1-1, with D tentatively TRBD1 (6 bases). Germline CDR1 and CDR2: MNHNS and SASEGT. This CDR3 has 16 residues. CDR3 coding DNA: TGTGCCATCAGTGAGTCGCCGGGGGCGTCGTTTACTGAAGCTTTCTTT. It specifies CAISESPGASFTEAFF.

With regard to this clone: Distinct nucleotide sequences in the sample also encode this CDR3. The rearrangement uses TRBV7-2 and TRBJ2-5; D remains ambiguous. Trimming pared 0 bases from V and 5 bases from J, leaving 4 bases between. The CDR3 length is 12 residues. The germline CDR1 and CDR2 sequences are SGHTA and FQGNSA. DNA for the CDR3: TGTGCCAGCAGCTTAGCGAGCGAGACCCAGTACTTC. It yields the protein CASSLASETQYF. The full variable domain, in which reference TRBV7-2 and TRBJ2-5 provide the parts outside the CDR3, is GAGVSQSPSNKVTEKGKDVELRCDPISGHTALYWYRQSLGQGLEFLIYFQGNSAPDKSGLPSDRFSAERTGGSVSTLTIQRTQQEDSAVYLCASSLASETQYFGPGTRLLVL.